The clone carrying this T cell receptor (beta chain) showed up just once. Antigen: not known. The data were taken from a study of cytomegalovirus exposure and HLA in healthy donors. Study-wide results and limits: Most TCR sequences were seen very rarely across donors, but some public TCRs occurred in many.

There are 13 residues in the CDR3. The V gene lost 7 bases and the J gene lost 3 bases, with 15 bases spanning the gap. Germline lookup yields CDR1 SQVTM and CDR2 ANQGSEA. The method was immunoSEQ multiplex PCR; TCRdb's version includes in-frame clones alone and lacks a portion of them. The sample includes some 170,000 clones, 85% seen only once; the top ten take 2% to 2.5%. Sequencing input: PBMCs. The V call is TRBV29-1, the J call TRBJ1-1, with D tentatively TRBD1 (6 bases). The clonotype originates from a man aged 25 to 40 in good health and CMV-seropositive. The CDR3 DNA reads as TGCAGCGGGGCAGGGGCGTGGGACACTGAAGCTTTCTTT. This codes for CSGAGAWDTEAFF.